The T cell receptor beta chain described here comes from a study of identical twins. Germline CDR1 MGHRA, CDR2 YSYEKL. Deletions cut 2 bases from V and 0 bases from J, with 8 bases between. The CDR3 consists of 14 residues. TCRdb itself ran the 5' RACE reads through MiXCR, one entry per CDR3 protein. The data hold some 1,600,000 distinct CDR3 sequences, with around a third observed a single time. This clonotype was sampled from a newborn girl in good health. The chain recombines TRBV4-1 with TRBJ2-7; unclear D gene. What was sequenced was cord blood. CDR3 protein: CASSQRRSSYEQYF. The CDR3 nucleotides read TGCGCCAGCAGCCAACGAAGGAGCTCCTACGAGCAGTACTTC.